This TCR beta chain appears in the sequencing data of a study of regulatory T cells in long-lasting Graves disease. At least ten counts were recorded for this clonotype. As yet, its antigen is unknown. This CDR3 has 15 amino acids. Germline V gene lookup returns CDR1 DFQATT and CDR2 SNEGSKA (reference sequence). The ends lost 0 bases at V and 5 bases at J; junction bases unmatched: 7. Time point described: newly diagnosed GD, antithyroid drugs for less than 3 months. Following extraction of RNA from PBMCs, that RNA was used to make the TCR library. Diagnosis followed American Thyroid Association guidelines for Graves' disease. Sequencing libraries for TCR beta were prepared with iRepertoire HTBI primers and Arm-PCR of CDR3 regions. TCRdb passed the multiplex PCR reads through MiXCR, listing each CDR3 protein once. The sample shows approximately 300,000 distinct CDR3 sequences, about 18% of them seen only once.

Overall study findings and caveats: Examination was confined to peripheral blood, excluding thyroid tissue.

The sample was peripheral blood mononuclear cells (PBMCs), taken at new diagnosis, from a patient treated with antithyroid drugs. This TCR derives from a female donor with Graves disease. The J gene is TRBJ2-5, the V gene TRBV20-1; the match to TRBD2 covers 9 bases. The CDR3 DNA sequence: TGCAGTGCTAGAGATCTTGCGGGAGGGTTGGAGACCCAGTACTTC. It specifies CSARDLAGGLETQYF.